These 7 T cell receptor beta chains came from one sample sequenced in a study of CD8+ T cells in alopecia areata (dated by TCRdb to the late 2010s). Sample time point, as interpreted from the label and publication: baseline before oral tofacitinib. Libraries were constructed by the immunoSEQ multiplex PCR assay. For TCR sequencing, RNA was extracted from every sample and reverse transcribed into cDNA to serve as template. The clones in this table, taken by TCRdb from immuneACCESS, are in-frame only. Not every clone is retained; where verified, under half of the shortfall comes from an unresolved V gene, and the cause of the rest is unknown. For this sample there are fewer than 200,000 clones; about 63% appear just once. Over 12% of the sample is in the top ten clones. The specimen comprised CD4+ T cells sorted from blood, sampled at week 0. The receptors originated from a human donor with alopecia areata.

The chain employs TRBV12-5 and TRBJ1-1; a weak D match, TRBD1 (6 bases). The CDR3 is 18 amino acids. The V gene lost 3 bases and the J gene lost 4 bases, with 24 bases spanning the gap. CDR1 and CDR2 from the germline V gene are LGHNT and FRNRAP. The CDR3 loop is CASGFFFSADSEGTEAFF. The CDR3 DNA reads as TGTGCTAGTGGTTTCTTTTTTTCCGCGGACAGCGAGGGCACTGAAGCTTTCTTT.

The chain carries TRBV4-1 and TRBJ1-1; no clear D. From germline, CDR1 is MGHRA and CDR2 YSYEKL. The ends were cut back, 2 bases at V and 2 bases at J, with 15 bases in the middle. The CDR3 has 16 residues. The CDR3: CASSQSLLGGNTEAFF. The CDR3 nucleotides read TGCGCCAGCAGCCAATCGCTCCTAGGAGGAAACACTGAAGCTTTCTTT.

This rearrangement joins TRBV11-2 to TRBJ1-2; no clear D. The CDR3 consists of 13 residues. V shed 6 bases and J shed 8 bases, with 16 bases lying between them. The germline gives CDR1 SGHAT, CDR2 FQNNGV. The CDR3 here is CASSSRAAGGYTF. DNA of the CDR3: TGTGCCAGCAGTAGTCGGGCAGCCGGCGGCTACACCTTC.

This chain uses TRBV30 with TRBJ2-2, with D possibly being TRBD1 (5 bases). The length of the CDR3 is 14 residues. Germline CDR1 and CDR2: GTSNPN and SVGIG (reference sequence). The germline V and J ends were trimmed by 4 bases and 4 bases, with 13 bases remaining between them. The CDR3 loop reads CAWIRRGFTGELFF. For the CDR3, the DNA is TGTGCCTGGATCCGAAGGGGCTTCACCGGGGAGCTGTTTTTT.

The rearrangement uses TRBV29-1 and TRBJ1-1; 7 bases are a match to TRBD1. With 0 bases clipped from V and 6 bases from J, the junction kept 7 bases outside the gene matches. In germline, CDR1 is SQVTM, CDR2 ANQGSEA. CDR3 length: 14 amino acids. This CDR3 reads CSVEDQVGQPEAFF. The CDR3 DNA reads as TGCAGCGTTGAAGATCAGGTGGGACAGCCTGAAGCTTTCTTT. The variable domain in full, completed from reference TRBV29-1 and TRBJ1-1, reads SAVISQKPSRDICQRGTSLTIQCQVDSQVTMMFWYRQQPGQSLTLIATANQGSEATYESGFVIDKFPISRPNLTFSTLTVSNMSPEDSSIYLCSVEDQVGQPEAFFGQGTRLTVV.

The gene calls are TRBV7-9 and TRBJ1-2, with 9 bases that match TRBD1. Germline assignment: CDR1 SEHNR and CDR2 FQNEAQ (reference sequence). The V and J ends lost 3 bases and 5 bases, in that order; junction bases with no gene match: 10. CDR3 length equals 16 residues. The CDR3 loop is CASSFRRTGAGYGYTF. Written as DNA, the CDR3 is TGTGCCAGCAGCTTCCGAAGGACAGGGGCTGGGTATGGCTACACCTTC.

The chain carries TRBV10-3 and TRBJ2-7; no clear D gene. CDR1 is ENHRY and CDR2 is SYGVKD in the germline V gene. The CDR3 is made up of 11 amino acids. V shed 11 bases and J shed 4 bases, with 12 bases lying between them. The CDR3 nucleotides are TGTGCCTCCTGGGATGATTACGAGCAGTACTTC. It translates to CASWDDYEQYF.